The 13 T cell receptor beta chains listed next were all sequenced from one sample in a study of long-term antiretroviral therapy in people with HIV. Researchers ran immunoSEQ v3.0 at survey level. TCRdb's copy holds only in-frame clones and misses some; the assay was immunoSEQ multiplex PCR. This sample has some 28,000 clones, with roughly 88% found just once. This specimen was unsorted PBMCs, taken 2.7 to 2.8 years after starting antiretroviral therapy. The receptors originated from a man younger than 40 with HIV.

V gene TRBV7-8 combines with J gene TRBJ2-3; TRBD1 matches at 9 bases. Germline V gene lookup returns CDR1 SGHVS and CDR2 FQNEAQ. Unmatched junction bases numbered 17, after V lost 5 bases and J lost 2 bases. This CDR3 contains 19 residues. Written as DNA, the CDR3 is TGTGCCAGCAGCATTCTGGGACAGGGTCTTCCTAGAGACACAGATACGCAGTATTTT. It encodes CASSILGQGLPRDTDTQYF.

The chain employs TRBV7-9 and TRBJ1-4; no reliable D call. The CDR3 loop spans 16 amino acids. CDR1 is SEHNR and CDR2 is FQNEAQ in the germline V gene (reference sequence). V lost 2 bases and J lost 4, with 14 bases in between. The CDR3 sequence: CASSLQASGRNEKLFF. CDR3 nucleotide sequence: TGTGCCAGCAGCTTACAAGCCAGCGGGCGTAATGAAAAACTGTTTTTT.

This clone was seen a single time. The J gene is TRBJ2-3, the V gene TRBV7-2; D gene ambiguous. This CDR3 is built from 14 residues. Trimming shortened V by 3 bases and J by 10 bases, and 17 bases separated the two germline ends. Germline V gives CDR1 SGHTA, CDR2 FQGNSA. Here the CDR3 DNA reads TGTGCCAGCAGCTTGGGTCCCGACCTTTTTCCGCAGTATTTT. Its translation: CASSLGPDLFPQYF.

V is TRBV5-1 and J is TRBJ1-2; maybe TRBD1 (5 bases). CDR1 is SGHRS, CDR2 YFSETQ, per germline. The CDR3 length is 13 residues. Deletions cut 5 bases from V and 13 bases from J, with 21 bases between. CDR3: CASSSTSIAGSTF. CDR3 DNA: TGCGCCAGCAGTTCGACGTCAATTGCAGGGTCCACCTTC.

The chain combines TRBV15 with TRBJ2-3; TRBD2 agrees at 9 bases. The CDR3 sequence is 15 residues long. The V segment lost 2 bases and the J segment 1 base; nucleotides outside the gene matches: 1. The germline V gene has CDR1 LNHNV and CDR2 YYDKDF (reference sequence). This CDR3 reads CATSRKRGGTDTQYF. The CDR3 DNA is TGTGCCACCAGCAGAAAGCGGGGGGGCACAGATACGCAGTATTTT.

The gene calls are TRBV4-1 and TRBJ2-7, with D possibly being TRBD1 (6 bases). Per germline, CDR1 MGHRA and CDR2 YSYEKL. V was cut by 0 bases and J by 5 bases, with 23 bases left in between. This CDR3 comprises 18 residues. The CDR3 sequence: CASSQEGTGHSRSHEQYF. In DNA form, the CDR3 reads TGCGCCAGCAGCCAAGAAGGAACGGGACACTCCAGGTCGCACGAGCAGTACTTC.

This clone was recorded once. This rearrangement joins TRBV5-1 to TRBJ2-3, with 10 positions matching TRBD1. Losses at the gene ends were 0 bases for V and 4 bases for J; bases not matched to a gene: 5. This CDR3 is 16 amino acids long. Germline CDR1 SGHRS, CDR2 YFSETQ. This CDR3 reads CASSLGGTGVPDTQYF. In nucleotides, the CDR3 is TGCGCCAGCAGCTTGGGCGGGACAGGGGTCCCAGATACGCAGTATTTT.

This sequence joins TRBV5-8 and TRBJ1-6, with D possibly being TRBD1 (5 bases). Germline V lookup: CDR1 SGHTS, CDR2 YDEGEE. This CDR3 has 13 amino acids. V was shortened by 3 bases and J by 10 bases, with 11 bases between the two germline ends. The CDR3 loop reads CASSSDGGSPLHF. The DNA for the CDR3 is TGTGCCAGCAGCTCGGATGGGGGGTCACCCCTCCACTTT.

The gene calls are TRBV2 and TRBJ1-2; a weak D match, TRBD1 (5 bases). CDR1 and CDR2 (germline): SNHLY, FYNNEI. V was trimmed by 7 bases and J by 4 bases, leaving 10 bases between them. The CDR3 totals 12 residues. The CDR3 DNA reads TGTGCCAGCACCAGGGCGACCTATGGCTACACCTTC. Amino acids: CASTRATYGYTF. The full variable domain, in which reference TRBV2 and TRBJ1-2 provide the parts outside the CDR3, is EPEVTQTPSHQVTQMGQEVILRCVPISNHLYFYWYRQILGQKVEFLVSFYNNEISEKSEIFDDQFSVERPDGSNFTLKIRSTKLEDSAMYFCASTRATYGYTFGSGTRLTVV.

As DNA, the CDR3 is TGTGCCAGCAGCGCCCAGGGGGCCCAGCCCCAGCATTTT. Its protein is CASSAQGAQPQHF. The chain couples TRBV9 to TRBJ1-5; 8 bases align to TRBD1. In germline, CDR1 is SGDLS, CDR2 YYNGEE. Germline trimming cut 3 bases from V and 7 bases from J; bases unmatched to any gene: 3. CDR3 length equals 13 residues.

This chain connects TRBV5-1 to TRBJ1-1, with unresolved D. The CDR3 contains 16 residues. V gave up 4 bases and J gave up 3 bases, with 19 bases separating them. The germline CDR1 and CDR2 sequences are SGHRS and YFSETQ. Written as DNA, the CDR3 is TGCGCCAGCAGCCCCGGAATAGGTGTTGGGGACACTGAAGCTTTCTTT. It translates to CASSPGIGVGDTEAFF. The entire variable domain, with the rest obtained from reference TRBV5-1 and TRBJ1-1, is as follows: KAGVTQTPRYLIKTRGQQVTLSCSPISGHRSVSWYQQTPGQGLQFLFEYFSETQRNKGNFPGRFSGRQFSNSRSEMNVSTLELGDSALYLCASSPGIGVGDTEAFFGQGTRLTVV.

The V call is TRBV29-1, the J call TRBJ2-1, with D tentatively TRBD2 (6 bases). V lost 7 bases and J 3 bases, leaving 16 bases between the germline ends. Germline V gives CDR1 SQVTM, CDR2 ANQGSEA. This CDR3 comprises 14 residues. The CDR3, as DNA: TGCAGCGGGCTACTTAGCGGTCACTACAATGAGCAGTTCTTC. Its protein product is CSGLLSGHYNEQFF.

J is TRBJ2-2 and V is TRBV14; 11 bases fit TRBD2. Unmatched junction bases numbered 11, after V lost 6 bases and J lost 5 bases. CDR3 length: 17 residues. Germline V CDR1 and CDR2: SGHDN, FVKESK. The CDR3 reads CASSYIPGLAVTGELFF. DNA of the CDR3: TGTGCCAGCAGTTACATTCCGGGACTAGCGGTTACCGGGGAGCTGTTTTTT.